This T cell receptor beta chain comes out of a study of brain metastases from non-small cell lung cancer (dated by TCRdb to 2018 to 2020). As for the study more broadly: The study profiled the immune microenvironment of paired resected primary tumors and brain metastases taken from patients with non-small-cell lung cancer.

Library construction relied on the immunoSEQ multiplex PCR assay. Alongside a 770-gene immune expression panel, the team sequenced the T-cell receptor beta chain repertoire. The table comes from immuneACCESS by way of TCRdb, which keeps in-frame sequences with V and J called. Part of the clones is missing from these tables; in studies checked, under half for an unresolved V gene and the rest for unknown reasons. The sample contains approximately 4,700 clones, roughly four fifths of them found a single time. The ten biggest clones cover about 8% of the sample. The CDR3 spans 15 residues, from the cysteine through the phenylalanine. Of all the DNA, just the CDR3 is kept, 45 bases in frame from base 1. V drops 0 bases and J drops 7 bases, leaving 13 bases in between. The germline V gene provides CDR1 MGHDK and CDR2 SYGVNS. Beyond this particular receptor, the publication reports: Paired brain metastases and primary tumors largely shared TCR repertoires, although T-cell densities in the metastases were sparse. T-cell infiltration was lower in brain metastases than in primary tumors (P < 0.001). T-cell clones were apparently expanded in roughly two thirds of brain metastases relative to the matched primary tumors.

In the case of this clone: What antigen it recognizes has not been identified. No much larger clone is present one base from it, and per-base qualities are unavailable.

A cohort of 30 to 50 patients with surgically resected non-small-cell lung cancer, for whom both primary tumor and brain metastasis specimens were available, was included. The tumor specimens used were formalin-fixed, paraffin-embedded tissues taken from archives. The receptor was isolated from a donor older than 35 with non-small cell lung cancer. The sequencing input was primary lung tumor tissue. The cell subset or site label for this specimen denotes: primary lung tumor paired with brain metastasis. The chain is encoded by TRBV25-1 joined to TRBJ2-4; tentative D gene TRBD2, with 6 bases matching. CDR3 sequence: CASSEYIAGRNIQYF. The nucleotides are TGTGCCAGCAGTGAATATATAGCAGGGAGGAACATTCAGTACTTC.